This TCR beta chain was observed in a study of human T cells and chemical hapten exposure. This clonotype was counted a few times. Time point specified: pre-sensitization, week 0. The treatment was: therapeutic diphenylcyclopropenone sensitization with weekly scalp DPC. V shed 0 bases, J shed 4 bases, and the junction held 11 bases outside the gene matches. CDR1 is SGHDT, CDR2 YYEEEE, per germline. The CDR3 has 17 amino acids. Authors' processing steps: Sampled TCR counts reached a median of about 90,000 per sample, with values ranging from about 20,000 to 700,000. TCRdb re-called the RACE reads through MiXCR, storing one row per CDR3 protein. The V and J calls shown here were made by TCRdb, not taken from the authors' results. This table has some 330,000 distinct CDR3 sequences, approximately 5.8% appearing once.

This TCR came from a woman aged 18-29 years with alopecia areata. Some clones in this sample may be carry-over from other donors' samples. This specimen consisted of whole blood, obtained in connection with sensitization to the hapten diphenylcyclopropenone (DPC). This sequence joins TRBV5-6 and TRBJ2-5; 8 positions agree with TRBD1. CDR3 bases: TGTGCCAGCAGCTTGGGCGTCGCAGGGGGCTTCGGAGAGACCCAGTACTTC. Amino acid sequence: CASSLGVAGGFGETQYF.